This T cell receptor beta chain was recorded in a study of T cells in narcolepsy. Study-wide results and caveats: Healthy controls reportedly lacked the autoreactive clonotypes serially found in patients' blood.

Germline V gene sequence: CDR1 ENHRY, CDR2 SYGVKD. V lost 0 bases, J lost 0 bases, and 17 bases lay in between. The CDR3 contains 18 residues. About this clone: Its antigen is currently unknown.

Here immunoSEQ multiplex PCR was the method, and the copy in TCRdb shows in-frame clones only, minus some. The table has around 31,000 clones, about 77% seen once; the top ten hold over 0.95%. The V call is TRBV10-3, the J call TRBJ1-1; D unresolved. Material: CD45RA- memory CD4+ T cells from PBMCs. This TCR derives from a human donor with narcolepsy. The chain's CDR3 is CAISESGSQRGMNTEAFF. The DNA of the CDR3 is TGTGCCATCAGTGAGTCTGGCAGTCAGCGGGGAATGAACACTGAAGCTTTCTTT.